The present TCR beta chain was sequenced within a study of blood T cells in healthy people across ages (dated by TCRdb to about 2015). About the full investigation: In model experiments, template switching captured about one uniquely barcoded TCR beta cDNA molecule for every two T cells. Donors were grouped into four age groups: young (average roughly 15 years), middle-aged (over 35), aged (approximately 58) and long-lived (about 90). To track age-related changes in TCR beta repertoire diversity, the study relied on deep sequencing normalized with unique cDNA molecular identifiers. Using the same blood draw, the study looked at two additional independent replicas of 1 million unique cDNA reads for two donors, one aged 18 to 30 and the other aged 80 or older. To avoid experimental bias, donors of different ages were distributed randomly across sequencing lanes. The full study reports these points: Estimates of total diversity based on one million sequenced T cells were regarded as lower bounds and as underestimates. There was a strong correlation between observed TCR beta diversity and the percentage of naive T cells measured by flow cytometry. Bulk unsorted PBMC profiling prevented conclusive comparison of naive and antigen-experienced compartments. Donor CMV infection status was unknown, potentially confounding age-related changes in expanded clonotypes. Observed TCR beta diversity per million T cells fell roughly linearly with age, and a significant reduction was already apparent by age roughly 41. Compared with the aged group, the long-lived group had more naive CD4+ T cells, fewer expanded clones and increased TCR diversity, suggesting age selection.

Systemically healthy Caucasian individuals from Russia, over 30 in total and aged roughly 6 to 100 years, were included as donors. About 10 milliliters of peripheral blood were collected from each donor into EDTA-treated Vacutainer tubes. Ficoll-Paque density-gradient centrifugation was used to isolate PBMCs, with at least 6.5 million obtained per sample. Total RNA, at least 6 micrograms per sample, was extracted from PBMCs with Trizol reagent. Naive CD45RAhigh/CD27high T cell percentages were measured by flow cytometry on a PBMC aliquot from every donor. Including cysteine and phenylalanine, the CDR3 has 15 amino acids. This entry keeps only the CDR3 DNA: 45 bases, framed from base 1. As encoded in the germline V gene, CDR1 is SGHTA while CDR2 is FQGNSA. The junction shows trimming of 4 bases on V and 5 bases on J, plus 17 bases between the germline ends. This clonotype was recorded a few times. Its antigen target is currently unknown. No much larger clone exists at a distance of one base, and base qualities are not known.

Library prep was done by 5' RACE. Instrument used: Illumina HiSeq 2500. A second PCR of roughly 7 to 11 cycles was performed with a sample-barcoded 5' primer and a J-beta primer mix. A template-switch 5' adaptor carrying 12 random nucleotides introduced a unique molecular identifier onto each TCR beta cDNA molecule. Each sample yielded at least 2.5 million CDR3-containing paired-end reads. First-strand cDNA was synthesized from all RNA with the Mint cDNA synthesis kit, primed by a TRBC-specific oligonucleotide. All cDNA was treated with uracil-DNA glycosylase and then went through a first 18-cycle PCR with the universal primers M1SS and BC2_uni_R. Processing in the source paper ran as follows. For normalization, 1 million high-quality reads were randomly selected from each sample, with every read carrying a distinct molecular identifier. Instead of being binned into consensus sequences, reads that shared molecular identifiers were thrown out. CDR3 identification, clonotype clustering and error correction used MiTCR with a Q25 quality threshold and the strictest error-elimination algorithm. Lower-bound total TCR beta diversity was estimated with a nonparametric unseen species model using Euler transformation. TCRdb applied fastp at Q25 and MiXCR to the public reads, then kept only in-frame beta chains. Each CDR3 protein appears once, grouped with its most common genes and DNA. TCRdb assigned the V and J calls; the authors' analysis was not used. The sample table lists about 1,500,000 distinct CDR3 sequences, roughly 27% of them with a count of one. The ten largest clonotypes hold roughly 8% of the sample.

This sequence originates from a woman in her twenties or thirties in good health. The sequenced sample was blood. This chain joins TRBV7-2 to TRBJ2-5; TRBD2 might be the D gene, on 6 matching bases. The bases read TGTGCCAGCAGCTCGGACTACCAGGCGTTGGAGACCCAGTACTTC. Its protein reads: CASSSDYQALETQYF.